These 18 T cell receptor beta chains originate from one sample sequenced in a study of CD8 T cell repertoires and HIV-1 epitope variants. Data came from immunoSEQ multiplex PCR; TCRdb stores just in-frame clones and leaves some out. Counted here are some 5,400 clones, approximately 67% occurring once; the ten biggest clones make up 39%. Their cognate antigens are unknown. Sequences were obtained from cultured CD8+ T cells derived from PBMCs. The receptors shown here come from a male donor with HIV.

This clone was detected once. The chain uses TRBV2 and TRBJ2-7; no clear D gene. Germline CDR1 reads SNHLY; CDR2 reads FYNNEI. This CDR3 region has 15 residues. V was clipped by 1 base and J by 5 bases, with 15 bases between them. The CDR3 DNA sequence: TGTGCCAGCAGTGAAGATGTTGGCGACTTTCACGAGCAGTACTTC. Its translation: CASSEDVGDFHEQYF.

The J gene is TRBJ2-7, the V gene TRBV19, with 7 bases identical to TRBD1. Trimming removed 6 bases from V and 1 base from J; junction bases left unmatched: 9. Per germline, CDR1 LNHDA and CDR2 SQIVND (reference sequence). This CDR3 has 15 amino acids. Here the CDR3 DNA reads TGTGCCAGTAGCGACTGGGACAGCGCGTCCTACGAGCAGTACTTC. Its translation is CASSDWDSASYEQYF. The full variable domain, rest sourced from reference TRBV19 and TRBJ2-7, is DGGITQSPKYLFRKEGQNVTLSCEQNLNHDAMYWYRQDPGQGLRLIYYSQIVNDFQKGDIAEGYSVSREKKESFPLTVTSAQKNPTAFYLCASSDWDSASYEQYFGPGTRLTVT.

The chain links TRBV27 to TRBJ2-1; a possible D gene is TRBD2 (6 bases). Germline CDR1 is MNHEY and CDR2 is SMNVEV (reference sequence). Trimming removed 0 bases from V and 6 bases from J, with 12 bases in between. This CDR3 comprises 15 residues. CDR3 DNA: TGTGCCAGCAGTTTATCATCCTCCGGGGGCAATGAGCAGTTCTTC. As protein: CASSLSSSGGNEQFF.

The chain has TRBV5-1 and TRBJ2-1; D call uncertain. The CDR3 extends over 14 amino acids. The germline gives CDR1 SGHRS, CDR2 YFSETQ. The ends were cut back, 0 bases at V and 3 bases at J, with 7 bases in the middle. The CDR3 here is CASSLGEVYNEQFF. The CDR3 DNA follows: TGCGCCAGCAGCTTGGGGGAAGTCTACAATGAGCAGTTCTTC. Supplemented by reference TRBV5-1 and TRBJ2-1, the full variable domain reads KAGVTQTPRYLIKTRGQQVTLSCSPISGHRSVSWYQQTPGQGLQFLFEYFSETQRNKGNFPGRFSGRQFSNSRSEMNVSTLELGDSALYLCASSLGEVYNEQFFGPGTRLTVL.

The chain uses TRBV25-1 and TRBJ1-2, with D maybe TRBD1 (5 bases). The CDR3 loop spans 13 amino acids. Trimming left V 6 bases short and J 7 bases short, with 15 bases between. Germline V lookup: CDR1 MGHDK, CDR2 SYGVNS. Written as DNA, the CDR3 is TGTGCCAGCAGACTTACGGGGGGGGGTGGCTACACCTTC. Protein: CASRLTGGGGYTF.

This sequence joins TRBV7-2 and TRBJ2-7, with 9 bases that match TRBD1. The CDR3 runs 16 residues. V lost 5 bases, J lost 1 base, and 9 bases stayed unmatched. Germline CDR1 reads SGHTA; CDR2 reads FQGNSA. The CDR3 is CASSDGQGFGSYEQYF. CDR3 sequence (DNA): TGTGCCAGCAGCGACGGACAGGGGTTCGGGTCCTACGAGCAGTACTTC.

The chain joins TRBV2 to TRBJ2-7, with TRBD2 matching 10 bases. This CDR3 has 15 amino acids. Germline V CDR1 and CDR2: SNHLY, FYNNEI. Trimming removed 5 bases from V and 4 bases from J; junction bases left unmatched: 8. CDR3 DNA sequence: TGTGCCAGCAGTTCTCTAGCGGGAGAGAAATACGAGCAGTACTTC. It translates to CASSSLAGEKYEQYF.

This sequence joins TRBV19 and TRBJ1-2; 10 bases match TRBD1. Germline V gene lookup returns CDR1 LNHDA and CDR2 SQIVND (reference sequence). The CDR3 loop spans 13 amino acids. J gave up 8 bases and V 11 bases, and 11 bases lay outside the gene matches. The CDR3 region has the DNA TGTGCCTCCGGGACAGGGGTCCTTCAGGGCTACACCTTC. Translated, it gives CASGTGVLQGYTF. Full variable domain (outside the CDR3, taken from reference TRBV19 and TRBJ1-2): DGGITQSPKYLFRKEGQNVTLSCEQNLNHDAMYWYRQDPGQGLRLIYYSQIVNDFQKGDIAEGYSVSREKKESFPLTVTSAQKNPTAFYLCASGTGVLQGYTFGSGTRLTVV.

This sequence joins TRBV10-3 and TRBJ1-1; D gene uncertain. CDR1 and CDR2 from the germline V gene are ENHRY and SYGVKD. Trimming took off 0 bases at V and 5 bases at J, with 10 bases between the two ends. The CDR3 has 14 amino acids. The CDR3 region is CAISESVSGTEAFF. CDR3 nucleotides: TGTGCCATCAGTGAGTCGGTTTCGGGTACTGAAGCTTTCTTT.

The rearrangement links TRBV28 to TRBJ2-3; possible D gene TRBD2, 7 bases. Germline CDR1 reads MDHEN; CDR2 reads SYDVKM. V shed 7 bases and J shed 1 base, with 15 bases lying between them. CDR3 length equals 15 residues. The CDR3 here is CASILGGGGTDTQYF. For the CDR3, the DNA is TGTGCCAGCATCCTTGGGGGGGGCGGCACAGATACGCAGTATTTT.

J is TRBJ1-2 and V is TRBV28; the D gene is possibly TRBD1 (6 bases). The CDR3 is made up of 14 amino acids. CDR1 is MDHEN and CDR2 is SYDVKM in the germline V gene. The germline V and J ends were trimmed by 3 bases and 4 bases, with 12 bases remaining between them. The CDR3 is CASSFSGATYGYTF. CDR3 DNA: TGTGCCAGCAGTTTTTCAGGGGCAACCTATGGCTACACCTTC.

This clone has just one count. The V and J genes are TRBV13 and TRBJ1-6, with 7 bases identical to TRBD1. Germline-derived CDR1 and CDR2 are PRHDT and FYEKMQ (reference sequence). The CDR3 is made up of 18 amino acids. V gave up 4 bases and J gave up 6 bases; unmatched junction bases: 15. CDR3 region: CASSSPGTVGFSNSPLHF. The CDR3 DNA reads TGTGCCAGCAGCTCTCCCGGGACAGTAGGTTTTTCTAATTCACCCCTCCACTTT.

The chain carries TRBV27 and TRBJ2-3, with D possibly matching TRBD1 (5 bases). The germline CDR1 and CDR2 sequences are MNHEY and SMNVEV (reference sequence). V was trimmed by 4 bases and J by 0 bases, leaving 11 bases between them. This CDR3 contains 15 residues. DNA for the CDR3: TGTGCCAGCAGTTCCCCGACAGACAGCACAGATACGCAGTATTTT. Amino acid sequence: CASSSPTDSTDTQYF.

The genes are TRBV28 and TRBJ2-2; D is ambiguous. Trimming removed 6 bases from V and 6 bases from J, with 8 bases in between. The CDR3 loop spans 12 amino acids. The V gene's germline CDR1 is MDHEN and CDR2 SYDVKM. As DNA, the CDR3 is TGTGCCAGCAGCTCCTCTTCCGGGGAGCTGTTTTTT. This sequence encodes CASSSSSGELFF.

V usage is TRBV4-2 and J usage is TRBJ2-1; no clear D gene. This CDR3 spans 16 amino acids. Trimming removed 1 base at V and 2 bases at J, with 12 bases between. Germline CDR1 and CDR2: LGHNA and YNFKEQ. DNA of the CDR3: TGTGCCAGCAGCCAAGCAGCCCCAGAGGCCTACAATGAGCAGTTCTTC. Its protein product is CASSQAAPEAYNEQFF.

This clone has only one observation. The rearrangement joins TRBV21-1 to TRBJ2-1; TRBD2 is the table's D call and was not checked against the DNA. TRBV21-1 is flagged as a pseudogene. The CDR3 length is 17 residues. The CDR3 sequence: CASGSILGGRALYEQFF. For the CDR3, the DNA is TGTGCCAGCGGGAGCATACTAGGCGGGAGGGCCCTGTATGAGCAGTTCTTC.

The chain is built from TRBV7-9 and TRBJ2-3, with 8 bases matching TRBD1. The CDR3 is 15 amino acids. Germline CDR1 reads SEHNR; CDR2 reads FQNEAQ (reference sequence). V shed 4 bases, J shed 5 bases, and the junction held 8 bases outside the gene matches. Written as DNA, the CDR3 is TGTGCCAGCAGCTCGACAGGGGAGGAAATAGATACGCAGTATTTT. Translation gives CASSSTGEEIDTQYF. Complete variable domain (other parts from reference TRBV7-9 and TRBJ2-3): DTGVSQNPRHKITKRGQNVTFRCDPISEHNRLYWYRQTLGQGPEFLTYFQNEAQLEKSRLLSDRFSAERPKGSFSTLEIQRTEQGDSAMYLCASSSTGEEIDTQYFGPGTRLTVL.

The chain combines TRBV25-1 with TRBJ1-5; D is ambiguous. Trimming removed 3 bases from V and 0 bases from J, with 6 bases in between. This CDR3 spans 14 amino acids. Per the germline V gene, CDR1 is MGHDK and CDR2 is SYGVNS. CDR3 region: CASSDQDSNQPQHF. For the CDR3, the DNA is TGTGCCAGCAGTGACCAGGATAGCAATCAGCCCCAGCATTTT. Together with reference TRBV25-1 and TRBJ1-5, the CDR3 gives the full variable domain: EADIYQTPRYLVIGTGKKITLECSQTMGHDKMYWYQQDPGMELHLIHYSYGVNSTEKGDLSSESTVSRIRTEHFPLTLESARPSHTSQYLCASSDQDSNQPQHFGDGTRLSIL.